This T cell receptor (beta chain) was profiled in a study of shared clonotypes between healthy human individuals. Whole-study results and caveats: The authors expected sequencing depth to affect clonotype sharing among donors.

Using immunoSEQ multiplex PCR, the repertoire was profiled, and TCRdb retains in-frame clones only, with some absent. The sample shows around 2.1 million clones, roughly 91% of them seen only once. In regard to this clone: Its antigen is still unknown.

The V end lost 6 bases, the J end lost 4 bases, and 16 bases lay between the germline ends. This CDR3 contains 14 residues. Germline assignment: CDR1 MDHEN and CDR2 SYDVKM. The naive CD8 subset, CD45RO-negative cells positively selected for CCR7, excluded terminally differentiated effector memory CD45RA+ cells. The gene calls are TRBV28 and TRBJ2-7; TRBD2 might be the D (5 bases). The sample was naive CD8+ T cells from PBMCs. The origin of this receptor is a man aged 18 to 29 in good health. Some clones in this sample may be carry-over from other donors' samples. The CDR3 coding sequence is TGTGCCAGCAGCCAGCTAACGACGGGGTACGAGCAGTACTTC. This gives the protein CASSQLTTGYEQYF.